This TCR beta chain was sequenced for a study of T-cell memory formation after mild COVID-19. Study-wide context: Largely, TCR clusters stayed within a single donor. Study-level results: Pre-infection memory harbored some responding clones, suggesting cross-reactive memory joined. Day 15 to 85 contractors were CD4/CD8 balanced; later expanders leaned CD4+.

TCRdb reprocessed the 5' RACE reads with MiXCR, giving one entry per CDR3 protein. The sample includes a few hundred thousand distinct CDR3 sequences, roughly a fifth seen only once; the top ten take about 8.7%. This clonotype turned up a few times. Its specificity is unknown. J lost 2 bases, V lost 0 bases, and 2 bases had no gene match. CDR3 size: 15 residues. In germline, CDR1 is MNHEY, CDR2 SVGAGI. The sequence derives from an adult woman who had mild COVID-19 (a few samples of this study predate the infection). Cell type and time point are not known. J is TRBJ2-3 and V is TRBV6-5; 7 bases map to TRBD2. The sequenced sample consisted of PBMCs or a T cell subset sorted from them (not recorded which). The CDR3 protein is CASSYSAGPTDTQYF. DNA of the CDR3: TGTGCCAGCAGTTACTCAGCGGGGCCCACAGATACGCAGTATTTT.